This is a list of T cell receptor beta chains from one sample in a study of Graves' ophthalmopathy and Graves' hyperthyroidism. TCRdb redid the calling of the multiplex PCR reads with MiXCR, one entry per CDR3 protein. The top ten hold over 3.5% of the sample, which has roughly 50,000 distinct CDR3 sequences, 45% to 55% seen once. The specimen sequenced was peripheral blood. The receptors derive from an adult woman with Graves' ophthalmopathy. Both conserved end residues are part of each CDR3. The D gene is left open where the match is weak. Size is omitted from some rows. Given values are once, few, many or a class for expanded clones.

V: TRBV7-3; D: TRBD2; J: TRBJ2-7; size: -; length: 14; DNA: TGTGCCAGCGGGGGGCTAGCGGGAACCTACGAGCAGTACTTC; CDR3: CASGGLAGTYEQYF
V: TRBV19; D: -; J: TRBJ2-2; size: many; length: 15; DNA: TGTGCCAGTAGTATCGGCCAGCCAAACACCGGGGAGCTGTTTTTT; CDR3: CASSIGQPNTGELFF
V: TRBV6-4; D: -; J: TRBJ2-3; size: -; length: 14; DNA: TGTGCCAGCGGTGACCGGGCAGAGGCAGATACGCAGTATTTT; CDR3: CASGDRAEADTQYF
V: TRBV20-1; D: -; J: TRBJ1-3; size: -; length: 18; DNA: TGCAGTGCTAGAGATACCGGGTCTAAGGGGCGCTCTGGAAACACCGTATGTTTT; CDR3: CSARDTGSKGRSGNTVCF
V: TRBV7-9; D: -; J: TRBJ2-3; size: many; length: 15; DNA: TGTGCCAGCAGCTTAGTTAGTTCTAGCACAGATACGCAGTATTTT; CDR3: CASSLVSSSTDTQYF
V: TRBV5-1; D: TRBD2; J: TRBJ2-7; size: many; length: 18; DNA: TGCGCCAGCAGCTTATATAGCGGGAGAGGGCCTAGCTCCTACGAGCAGTACTTC; CDR3: CASSLYSGRGPSSYEQYF
V: TRBV7-8; D: TRBD1; J: TRBJ2-5; size: many; length: 16; DNA: TGTGCCAGCAGCTTACTACAGGGGGTGTACCAAGAGACCCAGTACTTC; CDR3: CASSLLQGVYQETQYF
V: TRBV7-6; D: -; J: TRBJ2-2; size: -; length: 12; DNA: TGTGCCAGCAGCTTAGTTGGGGGGGAGCTGTTTTTT; CDR3: CASSLVGGELFF
V: TRBV20-1; D: TRBD2; J: TRBJ2-1; size: -; length: 14; DNA: TGCAGTGCTACGACTAGCGGGAGAATCGATGAGCAGTTCTTC; CDR3: CSATTSGRIDEQFF
V: TRBV20-1; D: TRBD2; J: TRBJ2-7; size: -; length: 14; DNA: TGCAGTGCTAGATCGCTAGTGGGAGGGGACGTGCAGTACTTT; CDR3: CSARSLVGGDVQYF
V: TRBV7-2; D: TRBD1; J: TRBJ2-7; size: -; length: 16; DNA: TGTGCCAGCAGCTTATCGACGGGACAGGCTTCCTACGAGCAGTACTTC; CDR3: CASSLSTGQASYEQYF
V: TRBV20-1; D: TRBD1; J: TRBJ1-5; size: once; length: 19; DNA: TGCAGTGCTTTACCGGGACAGGGGCTCCAAGATTATAGCAATCAGCCCCAGCATTTT; CDR3: CSALPGQGLQDYSNQPQHF
V: TRBV6-2/TRBV6-3; D: -; J: TRBJ1-1; size: -; length: 11; DNA: TGTGCCACCAGGGATTCCACTGAAGCTTTCTTT; CDR3: CATRDSTEAFF
V: TRBV18; D: -; J: TRBJ2-2; size: few; length: 14; DNA: TGTGCCAGCTCGTCTGGGGGGAACACCGGGGAGCTGTTTTTT; CDR3: CASSSGGNTGELFF
V: TRBV9; D: -; J: TRBJ2-6; size: many; length: 18; DNA: TGTGCCAGCAGCGGGTCCGGGACGGATGTCTCTGGGGCCAACGTCCTGACTTTC; CDR3: CASSGSGTDVSGANVLTF
V: TRBV3-1; D: -; J: TRBJ2-2; size: few; length: 15; DNA: TGTGCCAGCAGCCAACCGGGACTGAACACCGGGGAGCTGTTTTTT; CDR3: CASSQPGLNTGELFF
V: TRBV19; D: -; J: TRBJ2-7; size: -; length: 14; DNA: TGTGCCAGTAGTATCCGGGGGGCGGATTACGAGCAGTACTTC; CDR3: CASSIRGADYEQYF
V: TRBV30; D: -; J: TRBJ1-2; size: -; length: 13; DNA: TGTGCCTGGAGTCCAGGGATAGGCTATGGCTACACCTTC; CDR3: CAWSPGIGYGYTF
V: TRBV4-3; D: TRBD1; J: TRBJ2-1; size: many; length: 15; DNA: TGCGCCAGCAGCCTACGGACAGGGAGCTACAATGAGCAGTTCTTC; CDR3: CASSLRTGSYNEQFF
V: TRBV7-9; D: -; J: TRBJ2-4; size: many; length: 12; DNA: TGTGCCAGCAGCTTTGGGGGTAACATTCAGTACTTC; CDR3: CASSFGGNIQYF
V: TRBV10-3; D: TRBD1; J: TRBJ1-5; size: -; length: 14; DNA: TGTGCCATCAAATTGACAGGGGCCGGTCAGCCCCAGCATTTT; CDR3: CAIKLTGAGQPQHF
V: TRBV2; D: TRBD1; J: TRBJ1-2; size: -; length: 11; DNA: TGTGCCAGCAGTTGGGACAGGGGCTACACCTTC; CDR3: CASSWDRGYTF
V: TRBV28; D: TRBD1; J: TRBJ2-7; size: many; length: 14; DNA: TGTGCCAGCAGATCGACAGGGGGCAACTACGAGCAGTACTTC; CDR3: CASRSTGGNYEQYF
V: TRBV30; D: -; J: TRBJ1-2; size: -; length: 13; DNA: TGTGCCTGGAAATGGGGGACTAACTATGGCTACACCTTC; CDR3: CAWKWGTNYGYTF
V: TRBV19; D: -; J: TRBJ2-7; size: many; length: 12; DNA: TGTGCCAGTACCAGCAGCTCCTACGAGCAGTACTTC; CDR3: CASTSSSYEQYF
V: TRBV9; D: -; J: TRBJ2-7; size: -; length: 13; DNA: TGTGCCAGCAGCGAGGACGGACATAGCAATCAGTACTTC; CDR3: CASSEDGHSNQYF
V: TRBV20-1; D: TRBD1; J: TRBJ1-2; size: many; length: 18; DNA: TGCAGTGCCCCCCACGGCAGGACAGGGAGTGAGGCTAACTATGGCTACACCTTC; CDR3: CSAPHGRTGSEANYGYTF
V: TRBV5-5; D: -; J: TRBJ2-5; size: once; length: 15; DNA: TGTGCCAGCAGCTTCACCGGGACCGGCGGAGAGACCCAGTACTTC; CDR3: CASSFTGTGGETQYF
V: TRBV9; D: -; J: TRBJ2-5; size: -; length: 10; DNA: TGTGCCAGCAGCGGTGGGATCCAGTACTTC; CDR3: CASSGGIQYF
V: TRBV7-8; D: -; J: TRBJ1-6; size: many; length: 12; DNA: TGTGCCAGCAGCTTAGTGGATTCACCCTTCCACTTT; CDR3: CASSLVDSPFHF
V: TRBV12-3/TRBV12-4; D: -; J: TRBJ1-2; size: -; length: 14; DNA: TGTGCCAGCAGTTTATTGGGGGTCTGGAGTGGCTACACCTTC; CDR3: CASSLLGVWSGYTF
V: TRBV18; D: -; J: TRBJ2-5; size: -; length: 11; DNA: TGTGCCAGCTCGCTGGGACAGACCCAGTACTTC; CDR3: CASSLGQTQYF
V: TRBV5-4; D: TRBD1; J: TRBJ2-3; size: many; length: 14; DNA: TGTGCCAGCAGCTCGGGGACAGGGGCTGATACGCAGTATTTT; CDR3: CASSSGTGADTQYF
V: TRBV5-1; D: -; J: TRBJ1-2; size: many; length: 16; DNA: TGCGCCAGCAGCTCGGGTGACAGGATTACTGACTATGGCTACACCTTC; CDR3: CASSSGDRITDYGYTF
V: TRBV7-3; D: TRBD2; J: TRBJ2-3; size: -; length: 14; DNA: TGTGCCAGCAGTTCCCGAGCGGGAGGGAGTGAGCAGTATTTT; CDR3: CASSSRAGGSEQYF
V: TRBV14; D: -; J: TRBJ1-5; size: -; length: 15; DNA: TGTGCCAGCAGTCATCAGGGATACGGGAATCAGCCCCAGCATTTT; CDR3: CASSHQGYGNQPQHF
V: TRBV19; D: TRBD2; J: TRBJ2-2; size: many; length: 15; DNA: TGTGCCAGTAGTCGACTAGCGGGAGGAACCGGGGAGCTGTTTTTT; CDR3: CASSRLAGGTGELFF
V: TRBV19; D: -; J: TRBJ2-5; size: many; length: 14; DNA: TGTGCCAGTAGTATCGGGGGTCGTCAAGAGACCCAGTACTTC; CDR3: CASSIGGRQETQYF
V: TRBV10-1; D: TRBD2; J: TRBJ2-6; size: -; length: 18; DNA: TGCGCCACCAAACAGGAACTAGCGGGGGGGTCTGGGGCCAACGTCCTGACTTTC; CDR3: CATKQELAGGSGANVLTF
V: TRBV14; D: TRBD1; J: TRBJ1-1; size: many; length: 14; DNA: TGTGCCAGCAGCCATTTCGACAGGGGGGTTGAAGCTTTCTTT; CDR3: CASSHFDRGVEAFF
V: TRBV29-1; D: -; J: TRBJ2-2; size: many; length: 14; DNA: TGCAGCGTTGGGGTGGGGCTGGGCACCGGGGAGCTGTTTTTT; CDR3: CSVGVGLGTGELFF
V: TRBV6-4; D: TRBD2; J: TRBJ2-3; size: -; length: 19; DNA: TGTGCCAGCAGCCCGTTCGGGACTAGCGGGAGGATGTGGGCAGATACGCAGTATTTT; CDR3: CASSPFGTSGRMWADTQYF